Sequencing of this T cell receptor beta chain was carried out in a study of blood T cell repertoires in COVID-19. The wider study: Samples taken during acute and convalescent COVID-19 were collected in the United States, Italy and Spain. In each case, the material was cDNA or gDNA derived from T cells, B-cell-depleted T cells, or PBMCs.

Original handling: Using reference gene primer amplification, nucleated cell counts were estimated. Generated by immunoSEQ multiplex PCR, the TCRdb table keeps only in-frame clones and is missing some. Clonal size and the V and J genes are those of that table, whereas D and trimming came from the DNA. The table has about 55,000 clones, about nine tenths seen once; the top ten hold 3.5% to 4%. CDR3 length: 13 amino acids. Per the germline V gene, CDR1 is SGHDT and CDR2 is YYEEEE. The V and J ends lost 4 bases and 4 bases, in that order; junction bases with no gene match: 3. This TCR came from a middle-aged man with COVID-19, enrolled during active disease. The genes are TRBV5-6 and TRBJ1-2; 8 nucleotides align to TRBD1. What was sequenced was peripheral blood. As DNA, the CDR3 is TGTGCCAGCAGCCTAGACAGGGGCTATGGCTACACCTTC. This gives the protein CASSLDRGYGYTF.